This entry is about one T cell receptor beta chain. This specimen comes from a study of shared clonotypes between healthy human individuals. Assay used: immunoSEQ multiplex PCR; TCRdb lists only in-frame clones, some missing. The repertoire holds roughly 2,300,000 clones, with approximately 90% as singletons. Looked up from germline, CDR1 is MNHEY and CDR2 is SVGAGI. V was cut by 10 bases and J by 2 bases, with 12 bases left in between. CDR3 size: 12 residues. This clonotype was sampled from a man aged 18 to 29 in good health. Some clones in this sample may be carry-over from other donors' samples. The source material was naive CD4+ T cells from PBMCs. Subset defined: CD45RA+ positively selected. The V call is TRBV6-5, the J call TRBJ2-7; weak D call: TRBD2 (6 bases). The DNA of the CDR3 is TGTGCCACCCGGCGGGACCCCTACGAGCAGTACTTC. Protein sequence: CATRRDPYEQYF.